This T cell receptor (beta chain) was identified in a study of cytomegalovirus exposure and HLA in healthy donors. The CDR3 has 16 amino acids. Germline assignment: CDR1 SGHNT and CDR2 YENEEA. V lost 4 bases and J 3 bases, leaving 18 bases between the germline ends. In regard to this clone: The antigen is unknown.

Notes on the study in general: The majority of CMV-associated TCR beta chains were reported as apparently HLA-restricted in a later analysis.

This PCR relied on a set of 60 Vbeta primers and 13 Jbeta primers. Clones were sequenced by immunoSEQ multiplex PCR, and TCRdb holds only the in-frame ones, with some missing. The sample includes around 50,000 clones. This receptor was obtained from a female donor in good health and CMV-seronegative. The sequenced sample consisted of PBMCs. This chain uses TRBV11-3 with TRBJ1-2; a possible D gene is TRBD1 (5 bases). CDR3 coding DNA: TGTGCCAGCAGCTGGGGGAGGGGACCGAGGGACTATGGCTACACCTTC. This codes for CASSWGRGPRDYGYTF.